One and the same sample provided the 26 T cell receptor beta chains below, sequenced in a study of blood T cells in healthy people across ages. The second PCR ran roughly 6 to 11 cycles with a sample-barcoded 5' primer and J-beta primers. TCRdb re-called the 5' RACE reads through MiXCR, storing one row per CDR3 protein. The sample has around 800,000 distinct CDR3 sequences, roughly 25% seen once. This sample was also put to use in a study of T cells of mothers and their children.

Sample: blood. All receptors derive from a boy between 10 and 17 years old in good health.

The V gene is TRBV29-1, the J gene TRBJ2-2, with D tentatively TRBD1 or TRBD2 (5 bases each). Germline values: CDR1 SQVTM, CDR2 ANQGSEA. CDR3 length: 13 amino acids. The ends were cut back, 6 bases at V and 1 base at J, with 9 bases in the middle. The CDR3 loop is CSVGTLNTGELFF. CDR3 DNA: TGCAGCGTAGGGACGTTGAACACCGGGGAGCTGTTTTTT.

The genes are TRBV10-3 and TRBJ2-7, with TRBD1 matching 7 bases. CDR3 length: 14 residues. From germline, CDR1 is ENHRY and CDR2 SYGVKD. V lost 8 bases, J lost 6 bases, and 13 bases stayed unmatched. CDR3 in amino acids: CAIGKVGGSSEQYF. The CDR3 DNA sequence: TGTGCCATCGGGAAGGTAGGGGGCTCGAGCGAGCAGTACTTC.

This clonotype was seen a handful of times. The rearrangement joins TRBV3-1 to TRBJ1-3; D gene unclear. This CDR3 comprises 15 residues. Per germline, CDR1 LGHDT and CDR2 YNNKEL (reference sequence). The V end was cut by 4 bases, the J end by 0 bases, with 10 bases between. CDR3 in DNA: TGTGCCAGCAGCCCCGACGGAGTCTCTGGAAACACCATATATTTT. Translated, it gives CASSPDGVSGNTIYF.

This clonotype has more than one count but fewer than ten. CDR3 nucleotide sequence: TGTGCCAGCAGCTTAGTCAAACTAGCTCCCCACGAGCAGTACTTC. Protein: CASSLVKLAPHEQYF. This chain links TRBV7-9 with TRBJ2-7, with D possibly TRBD2 on 6 matching bases. This CDR3 region has 15 residues. Trimming took 1 base from V and 5 from J, leaving 15 bases between them. The germline V gene encodes CDR1 SEHNR and CDR2 FQNEAQ (reference sequence).

This chain links TRBV7-9 with TRBJ2-1, with D possibly being TRBD1 or TRBD2 (5 bases each). The CDR3 has 14 amino acids. Germline V gives CDR1 SEHNR, CDR2 FQNEAQ (reference sequence). Deletions cut 5 bases from V and 3 bases from J, with 11 bases between. CDR3 DNA sequence: TGTGCCAGCAGCCACCGGGACGGCTACAATGAGCAGTTCTTC. This encodes CASSHRDGYNEQFF.

The V and J genes are TRBV6-6 and TRBJ1-1, with D unresolved. The V gene's germline CDR1 is MNHNY and CDR2 SVGAGI (reference sequence). The germline V and J ends were trimmed by 2 bases and 1 base, with 5 bases remaining between them. The CDR3 is 13 amino acids. CDR3 sequence: CASSYTRNTEAFF. The CDR3 coding sequence is TGTGCCAGCAGTTACACCAGGAACACTGAAGCTTTCTTT.

This chain connects TRBV6-1 to TRBJ2-7; TRBD1 or TRBD2 may be the D gene (5 bases each). Trimming took 7 bases from V and 7 from J, leaving 17 bases between them. The CDR3 has 13 amino acids. From germline, CDR1 is MNHNS and CDR2 SASEGT. The CDR3 reads CASNSTKGREQYF. The CDR3 nucleotides are TGTGCCAGCAATTCTACGAAGGGACGGGAGCAGTACTTC.

The chain links TRBV29-1 to TRBJ2-2; D is unresolved. This CDR3 spans 13 amino acids. The V end was cut by 0 bases, the J end by 5 bases, with 7 bases between. Germline-derived CDR1 and CDR2 are SQVTM and ANQGSEA. As DNA, the CDR3 is TGCAGCGTTGAAGATCCGCAGACCGGGGAGCTGTTTTTT. This codes for CSVEDPQTGELFF.

V usage is TRBV12-3 or TRBV12-4 and J usage is TRBJ2-2; D is unclear. The CDR3 runs to 14 residues. Trimming stripped 5 bases from V and 4 bases from J, with 11 bases between. The CDR3 reads CASSPLLGTGELFF. CDR3 nucleotide sequence: TGTGCCAGCAGTCCCCTTCTGGGCACCGGGGAGCTGTTTTTT.

The count of this clonotype is one. The gene calls are TRBV6-2 or TRBV6-3 and TRBJ2-2; possibly TRBD2 for D (7 bases). Trimming took off 6 bases at V and 3 bases at J, with 17 bases between the two ends. This CDR3 contains 16 residues. The germline V gene encodes CDR1 MNHEY and CDR2 SVGEGT. Written as DNA, the CDR3 is TGTGCCAGCAGCAAATGGCGGGGGCCCGACACCGGGGAGCTGTTTTTT. This translates into CASSKWRGPDTGELFF.

The V call is TRBV19, the J call TRBJ1-2; D remains unclear. The length of the CDR3 is 14 residues. Germline CDR1 reads LNHDA; CDR2 reads SQIVND (reference sequence). V shed 9 bases and J shed 3 bases, with 17 bases lying between them. Written as DNA, the CDR3 is TGTGCCAGCAGGATCGTTGAAGATTACTATGGCTACACCTTC. Translated, it gives CASRIVEDYYGYTF.

This clonotype came up a few times. The rearrangement links TRBV27 to TRBJ2-7; 12 bases align to TRBD2. The CDR3 sequence is 15 residues long. Germline-derived CDR1 and CDR2 are MNHEY and SMNVEV (reference sequence). V lost 3 bases and J lost 5; bases outside the gene matches: 5. The CDR3 loop is CASSLGTSGWNEQYF. CDR3 nucleotide sequence: TGTGCCAGCAGTTTGGGGACTAGCGGGTGGAACGAGCAGTACTTC.

This clonotype was counted a few times. This chain joins TRBV7-3 and TRBJ2-6; possible D gene TRBD2, 5 bases. This CDR3 is 16 amino acids long. V lost 5 bases and J 0 bases, leaving 11 bases between the germline ends. Germline V lookup: CDR1 SGHTA, CDR2 FQGTGA. CDR3 DNA sequence: TGTGCCAGCAGCCCGGGATACTCCTCTGGGGCCAACGTCCTGACTTTC. Translating gives CASSPGYSSGANVLTF. Full variable domain (remainder filled in from reference TRBV7-3 and TRBJ2-6): GAGVSQTPSNKVTEKGKYVELRCDPISGHTALYWYRQSLGQGPEFLIYFQGTGAADDSGLPNDRFFAVRPEGSVSTLKIQRTERGDSAVYLCASSPGYSSGANVLTFGAGSRLTVL.

J is TRBJ1-1 and V is TRBV5-1; weak D call: TRBD1 (5 bases). V was clipped by 4 bases and J by 1 base, with 20 bases between them. Germline-derived CDR1 and CDR2 are SGHRS and YFSETQ. The CDR3 is made up of 17 amino acids. CDR3 sequence: CASSMSLRVDGNTEAFF. The CDR3 nucleotides read TGCGCCAGCAGCATGTCTCTCAGGGTCGACGGGAACACTGAAGCTTTCTTT.

In its sample, this clonotype was seen a few times. The chain combines TRBV24-1 with TRBJ2-1; no firm D call. Germline lookup yields CDR1 KGHDR and CDR2 SFDVKD. V lost 5 bases and J 0 bases, leaving 16 bases between the germline ends. This CDR3 is 17 amino acids long. The CDR3 sequence is CATSAPGGLSSYNEQFF. CDR3 bases: TGTGCCACCAGTGCTCCTGGTGGGCTTAGCTCCTACAATGAGCAGTTCTTC.

In this sample, this clonotype turned up a few times. The rearrangement links TRBV6-6 to TRBJ2-5; D might be TRBD1 or TRBD2, each matching 5 bases. The DNA matches TRBJ2-7 better at its end, which makes the J call doubtful. CDR3 length: 13 residues. CDR1 and CDR2 from the germline V gene are MNHNY and SVGAGI (reference sequence). The CDR3 spells CASGAGTLYEQYF. DNA of the CDR3: TGTGCCAGCGGTGCAGGGACCCTCTACGAGCAGTACTTC.

The chain couples TRBV19 to TRBJ2-4; D tentatively reads TRBD1 or TRBD2 (5 bases each). The CDR3 is made up of 14 amino acids. V lost 5 bases and J lost 6, with 14 bases in between. Germline CDR1 reads LNHDA; CDR2 reads SQIVND (reference sequence). CDR3 protein: CASSPGTRGNIQYF. For the CDR3, the DNA is TGTGCCAGTAGTCCCGGGACCCGAGGAAACATTCAGTACTTC.

The chain couples TRBV11-2 to TRBJ2-5, with D perhaps matching TRBD1 or TRBD2 (5 bases each). Near its end, the DNA agrees better with TRBJ2-1, so the J call may be wrong. CDR3 length: 18 amino acids. CDR1 SGHAT and CDR2 FQNNGV come from the germline V gene. The CDR3 region has the DNA TGTGCCAGCAGCTTGGAGGCCCTACGGGACCCGAAAGGCAATGAGCAGTTCTTC. It yields the protein CASSLEALRDPKGNEQFF.

This clonotype was observed a few times. The rearrangement links TRBV2 to TRBJ1-1; D ambiguous. V lost 11 bases to trimming and J lost 4 bases, with 11 bases between them. The CDR3 covers 11 residues. Germline CDR1 is SNHLY and CDR2 is FYNNEI. The DNA for the CDR3 is TGTGCCGGTGGAGTGGGCACTGAAGCTTTCTTT. The encoded protein is CAGGVGTEAFF.

The chain links TRBV12-5 to TRBJ1-1; D gene unclear. Germline V CDR1 and CDR2: LGHNT, FRNRAP. Trimming removed 3 bases from V and 0 bases from J, with 8 bases in between. This CDR3 is built from 14 residues. CDR3 amino acids: CASGFVPLNTEAFF. The CDR3, as DNA: TGTGCTAGTGGTTTCGTACCATTGAACACTGAAGCTTTCTTT.

The CDR3 loop reads CASSPSVTGTDIQYF. CDR3 in DNA: TGTGCCAGCTCACCGTCCGTGACAGGGACAGACATTCAGTACTTC. The chain uses TRBV18 and TRBJ2-4; 7 bases agree with TRBD1. Germline CDR1 and CDR2: KGHSH and LQKENI. Germline trimming cut 3 bases from V and 8 bases from J; bases unmatched to any gene: 10. The CDR3 consists of 15 residues.

This rearrangement joins TRBV18 to TRBJ1-2; D call uncertain. The CDR3 runs to 14 residues. V dropped 0 bases and J dropped 4 bases, with 9 bases sitting between them. CDR1 and CDR2 from the germline V gene are KGHSH and LQKENI. The CDR3 bases are TGTGCCAGCTCACCACCGATGGAAAGCTATGGCTACACCTTC. Its translation: CASSPPMESYGYTF.

The chain combines TRBV4-1 with TRBJ2-7; 10 nucleotides match TRBD1. Germline V gene sequence: CDR1 MGHRA, CDR2 YSYEKL. CDR3 length: 15 residues. The ends lost 3 bases at V and 4 bases at J; junction bases unmatched: 6. In DNA form, the CDR3 reads TGCGCCAGCAGCCAGCGGACAGGGGGTGGTTACGAGCAGTACTTC. As protein: CASSQRTGGGYEQYF.

This clonotype was seen a few times. This chain links TRBV30 with TRBJ1-2, with no clear D. CDR3 length: 13 amino acids. The V end was cut by 4 bases, the J end by 2 bases, with 11 bases between. CDR1 is GTSNPN and CDR2 is SVGIG in the germline V gene (reference sequence). The CDR3 DNA reads as TGTGCCTGGAATGGAGGAAACAACTATGGCTACACCTTC. This gives the protein CAWNGGNNYGYTF.

DNA for the CDR3: TGTGCCAGCAGTTACTCAAAGACAGGCGAGCAGTACTTC. It encodes CASSYSKTGEQYF. V gene TRBV6-5 combines with J gene TRBJ2-7; D perhaps matches TRBD1 (6 bases). Germline V lookup: CDR1 MNHEY, CDR2 SVGAGI. Trimming removed 0 bases at V and 6 bases at J, with 9 bases between. The CDR3 consists of 13 residues.

V is TRBV27 and J is TRBJ2-7, with D perhaps matching TRBD2 (6 bases). The CDR3 is made up of 15 amino acids. Per germline, CDR1 MNHEY and CDR2 SMNVEV (reference sequence). V was clipped by 4 bases and J by 5 bases, with 18 bases between them. The CDR3 spells CASSSINRGSNEQYF. The CDR3 DNA follows: TGTGCCAGCAGTTCAATTAACCGGGGGAGCAACGAGCAGTACTTC.